These 14 T cell receptor beta chains originate from one sample sequenced in a study of T cells after yellow fever vaccination. TCRdb reprocessed the 5' RACE reads via MiXCR and lists one record per CDR3 protein. Of some 390,000 distinct CDR3 sequences detected, approximately 19% appear once; the ten largest clones hold roughly a sixth. The specimen comprised PBMCs, sampled before the yellow fever booster vaccination. These receptors all come from a man aged 18 to 29 who received the YFV17D yellow fever vaccine.

The chain employs TRBV6-2 or TRBV6-3 and TRBJ2-7; TRBD1 is a possible D gene (5 bases). The germline V and J ends were trimmed by 6 bases and 6 bases, with 18 bases remaining between them. CDR1 MNHEY and CDR2 SVGEGT come from the germline V gene. The CDR3 is 14 amino acids. CDR3 sequence (DNA): TGTGCCAGCAGATCCCGAACGAGGACATCCGAGCAGTACGTC. Its protein product is CASRSRTRTSEQYV.

The chain combines TRBV5-5 with TRBJ1-2; 9 bases line up with TRBD1. Looked up from germline, CDR1 is SGHKS and CDR2 is YYEKEE (reference sequence). The V and J ends lost 5 bases and 4 bases, in that order; junction bases with no gene match: 0. The CDR3 has 12 residues. The CDR3 loop reads CASRDRGYGYTF. The CDR3 DNA is TGTGCCAGCAGGGACAGGGGCTATGGCTACACCTTC.

The chain has TRBV30 and TRBJ1-5, with a tentative D call TRBD1 (6 bases). Trimming shortened V by 2 bases and J by 3 bases, and 8 bases separated the two germline ends. CDR1 and CDR2 from the germline V gene are GTSNPN and SVGIG (reference sequence). The CDR3 runs 13 residues. The CDR3 DNA sequence: TGTGCCTGGAGTCGACAGGCCAATCAGCCCCAGCATTTT. Its translation is CAWSRQANQPQHF.

There are a few counts of this clonotype. This sequence joins TRBV12-3 or TRBV12-4 and TRBJ2-3; 10 bases map to TRBD2. This CDR3 is built from 16 residues. With 5 bases clipped from V and 6 bases from J, the junction kept 11 bases outside the gene matches. This CDR3 reads CASSPGLAVGVDTQYF. The CDR3, as DNA: TGTGCCAGCAGTCCCGGACTAGCGGTTGGGGTGGATACGCAGTATTTT.

The chain joins TRBV5-3 to TRBJ2-7; TRBD2 is a possible D gene (6 bases). TRBV5-3 is marked as an open reading frame, function uncertain. The V and J ends lost 0 bases and 0 bases respectively, with 13 bases between them. The CDR3 runs 16 residues. CDR3 DNA sequence: TGTGCCAGAAGCTTGGAAGATAGCGGCAGCTCCTACGAGCAGTACGTC. Translating gives CARSLEDSGSSYEQYV.

The V and J genes are TRBV5-1 and TRBJ1-1; D is perhaps TRBD1 (6 bases). Looked up from germline, CDR1 is SGHRS and CDR2 is YFSETQ. The CDR3 consists of 14 residues. The ends were cut back, 6 bases at V and 4 bases at J, with 16 bases in the middle. The CDR3 DNA reads TGCGCCAGCACTCTAGGGGGAATGAGCACTGAAGCTTTCTTT. Protein: CASTLGGMSTEAFF.

The chain combines TRBV9 with TRBJ2-1; 8 nucleotides match TRBD2. With 6 bases clipped from V and 9 bases from J, the junction kept 8 bases outside the gene matches. CDR1 and CDR2 (germline): SGDLS, YYNGEE. The CDR3 sequence is 13 residues long. The CDR3 loop is CASNVRGGIEQFF. The CDR3 DNA sequence: TGTGCCAGCAACGTCCGGGGGGGCATTGAGCAGTTCTTC.

The chain combines TRBV29-1 with TRBJ2-3, with D uncertain. The V and J ends lost 4 bases and 6 bases respectively, with 8 bases between them. Per the germline V gene, CDR1 is SQVTM and CDR2 is ANQGSEA. This CDR3 has 11 amino acids. The CDR3 loop is CSVAGADTQYF. The CDR3 coding sequence is TGCAGCGTTGCGGGCGCTGATACGCAGTATTTT.

The chain links TRBV20-1 to TRBJ2-5, with 9 bases aligning to TRBD2. The CDR3 is 14 residues long. Germline V lookup: CDR1 DFQATT, CDR2 SNEGSKA (reference sequence). V shed 2 bases and J 4 bases; nucleotides not matched to a gene: 5. Written as DNA, the CDR3 is TGCAGTGCTAGACTCGGCGGGGGGGCAGAGACCCAGTACTTC. Its protein is CSARLGGGAETQYF.

The gene calls are TRBV6-2 or TRBV6-3 and TRBJ1-2; 11 bases map to TRBD1. Germline CDR1 MNHEY, CDR2 SVGEGT. The ends lost 2 bases at V and 8 bases at J; junction bases unmatched: 7. This CDR3 region has 15 residues. The CDR3 spells CASSYPGQGARGYTF. For the CDR3, the DNA is TGTGCCAGCAGTTACCCAGGACAGGGGGCGCGAGGCTACACCTTC.

This clonotype has just a few counts. The chain recombines TRBV5-6 with TRBJ2-7, with D possibly called TRBD1 or TRBD2 (5 bases each). The CDR3 loop spans 14 amino acids. V lost 1 base and J 2 bases, leaving 10 bases between the germline ends. The germline V gene encodes CDR1 SGHDT and CDR2 YYEEEE. The CDR3 DNA is TGTGCCAGCAGCTTGACGGGGCGGCCCTACGAGCAGTACTTC. This gives the protein CASSLTGRPYEQYF.

This clonotype was recorded a few times. The J gene is TRBJ1-2, the V gene TRBV12-3 or TRBV12-4; TRBD1 matches 12 bases. The ends lost 7 bases at V and 5 bases at J; junction bases unmatched: 11. The CDR3 runs to 16 residues. Written as DNA, the CDR3 is TGTGCCAGCATACCTCTTGGGACAGGGGGCATGTATGGCTACACCTTC. Residues: CASIPLGTGGMYGYTF.

The rearrangement links TRBV20-1 to TRBJ2-7; D is undetermined. This CDR3 has 15 residues. Trimming removed 0 bases at V and 0 bases at J, with 12 bases between. The germline CDR1 and CDR2 sequences are DFQATT and SNEGSKA (reference sequence). This CDR3 reads CSARDPGYSSYEQYV. The CDR3 region has the DNA TGCAGTGCTAGAGATCCCGGCTATAGCTCCTACGAGCAGTACGTC.

This clonotype was observed a few times. This chain connects TRBV11-2 to TRBJ2-7, with a tentative D call TRBD1 (6 bases). CDR1 SGHAT and CDR2 FQNNGV come from the germline V gene. V lost 6 bases and J 1 base, leaving 10 bases between the germline ends. The CDR3 covers 13 residues. CDR3 DNA: TGTGCCAGCAGGTCCGGACAGTCCTACGAGCAGTACGTC. Its protein product is CASRSGQSYEQYV.